This T cell receptor (beta chain) was captured by sequencing in a study of blood T cell repertoires in COVID-19. Overall study: Donors in the United States, Italy and Spain gave samples during acute or convalescent COVID-19.

After removal of 5 bases from V and 6 bases from J, the junction contained 9 bases not matched to a gene. The CDR3 sequence is 15 residues long. CDR1 and CDR2 from the germline V gene are KGHDR and SFDVKD. The table came from immunoSEQ multiplex PCR; TCRdb's copy has only in-frame clones and leaves some out. Of some 350,000 clones listed, 88% are singletons. The TCR was taken from a woman in her 70s with COVID-19, enrolled during active disease. The source material was peripheral blood. This chain connects TRBV24-1 to TRBJ2-3; 8 nucleotides match TRBD2. CDR3 residues: CATSGLSGGDDTQYF. The CDR3 DNA reads TGTGCCACCAGTGGTTTAAGCGGGGGCGATGATACGCAGTATTTT.